A selection of T cell receptor beta chains follows, all from one sample in a study of T cells in Graves' hyperthyroidism and ophthalmopathy. TCRdb analysed the multiplex PCR reads with MiXCR anew, one entry per CDR3 protein. The table shows approximately 870,000 distinct CDR3 sequences, with about 38% occurring only once. The specimen sequenced was blood. Receptors originate from a man younger than 30 with Graves' hyperthyroidism. Both conserved end residues are part of each CDR3. D genes are given only for firm matches. Where a row states a size, it is once, few, many or the class of an expanded clone; other rows omit it.

d_gene: -
j_gene: TRBJ1-1
abundance: many
v_gene: TRBV7-9
CDR3aa: CASSLVSEAFF
CDR3nt: TGTGCCAGCAGCTTAGTCTCTGAAGCTTTCTTT

d_gene: -
j_gene: TRBJ1-1
abundance: many
v_gene: TRBV7-9
CDR3aa: CASSHRAEAFF
CDR3nt: TGTGCCAGCAGCCACAGGGCGGAAGCTTTCTTT

d_gene: -
j_gene: TRBJ2-7
abundance: -
v_gene: TRBV9
CDR3aa: CASSASGWKYEQYF
CDR3nt: TGTGCCAGCAGCGCTTCAGGGTGGAAGTACGAGCAGTACTTC

d_gene: -
j_gene: TRBJ2-5
abundance: -
v_gene: TRBV5-6
CDR3aa: CASSLRGSAETQYF
CDR3nt: TGTGCCAGCAGCTTAAGAGGGAGTGCAGAGACCCAGTACTTC

d_gene: -
j_gene: TRBJ2-6
abundance: -
v_gene: TRBV4-1
CDR3aa: CASRLDSTGANVLTF
CDR3nt: TGCGCCAGCCGGCTGGACAGTACTGGGGCCAACGTCCTGACTTTC

d_gene: TRBD1
j_gene: TRBJ1-4
abundance: -
v_gene: TRBV6-5
CDR3aa: CASSHSGGAGEKLFF
CDR3nt: TGTGCCAGCAGTCACTCAGGGGGGGCTGGCGAAAAACTGTTTTTT

d_gene: -
j_gene: TRBJ1-6
abundance: few
v_gene: TRBV10-1
CDR3aa: CASAQDYNSPLHF
CDR3nt: TGCGCCAGCGCACAGGACTATAATTCACCCCTCCACTTT

d_gene: -
j_gene: TRBJ2-7
abundance: -
v_gene: TRBV9
CDR3aa: CASSYSGTSIYEQYF
CDR3nt: TGTGCCAGCTCATATTCCGGGACAAGTATCTACGAGCAGTACTTC

d_gene: -
j_gene: TRBJ1-5
abundance: once
v_gene: TRBV4-1
CDR3aa: CASSQDMARAQPQHF
CDR3nt: TGCGCCAGCAGCCAAGATATGGCAAGGGCTCAGCCCCAGCATTTT

d_gene: -
j_gene: TRBJ2-5
abundance: -
v_gene: TRBV2
CDR3aa: CASSLNLIETQYF
CDR3nt: TGTGCCAGCAGTTTAAACCTCATTGAGACCCAGTACTTC

d_gene: TRBD1
j_gene: TRBJ1-2
abundance: -
v_gene: TRBV11-1
CDR3aa: CASSPRTGADGYTF
CDR3nt: TGTGCCAGCAGCCCGCGAACAGGGGCGGATGGCTACACCTTC

d_gene: TRBD2
j_gene: TRBJ2-7
abundance: -
v_gene: TRBV28
CDR3aa: CASTTLAGAYEQYF
CDR3nt: TGTGCCAGCACCACACTAGCGGGTGCCTACGAGCAGTACTTC

d_gene: -
j_gene: TRBJ2-2
abundance: -
v_gene: TRBV12-3/TRBV12-4
CDR3aa: CASSFHRSDTGELFF
CDR3nt: TGTGCCAGCAGTTTCCACAGGTCGGACACCGGGGAGCTGTTTTTT

d_gene: TRBD1
j_gene: TRBJ1-5
abundance: few
v_gene: TRBV4-1
CDR3aa: CASSQEAGGRYQPQHF
CDR3nt: TGTGCCAGCAGCCAAGAGGCAGGGGGTCGGTATCAGCCCCAGCATTTT

d_gene: -
j_gene: TRBJ1-2
abundance: few
v_gene: TRBV6-5
CDR3aa: CATSGDLLYGYTF
CDR3nt: TGTGCCACTTCAGGGGACCTACTCTATGGCTACACCTTC

d_gene: -
j_gene: TRBJ2-7
abundance: -
v_gene: TRBV7-3
CDR3aa: CASSLKETASYEQYF
CDR3nt: TGTGCCAGCAGCTTAAAAGAGACAGCCTCCTACGAGCAGTACTTC

d_gene: TRBD2
j_gene: TRBJ2-1
abundance: -
v_gene: TRBV7-8
CDR3aa: CASSLASSGMLVDEQFF
CDR3nt: TGTGCCAGCAGCTTAGCGTCTAGCGGGATGTTGGTCGATGAGCAGTTCTTC

d_gene: -
j_gene: TRBJ1-6
abundance: many
v_gene: TRBV19
CDR3aa: CASSPQSFNSPLHF
CDR3nt: TGTGCCAGTAGTCCCCAGTCGTTTAATTCACCCCTCCACTTT

d_gene: -
j_gene: TRBJ2-5
abundance: -
v_gene: TRBV12-3/TRBV12-4
CDR3aa: CARSETSGETQYF
CDR3nt: TGTGCCCGCAGTGAAACTAGTGGAGAGACCCAGTACTTC

d_gene: TRBD1
j_gene: TRBJ2-7
abundance: few
v_gene: TRBV6-6
CDR3aa: CASSDRENYEQYF
CDR3nt: TGTGCCAGCAGTGACAGGGAGAACTACGAGCAGTACTTC

d_gene: -
j_gene: TRBJ2-5
abundance: many
v_gene: TRBV20-1
CDR3aa: CSAQVQETQYF
CDR3nt: TGCAGTGCCCAGGTACAAGAGACCCAGTACTTC

d_gene: -
j_gene: TRBJ1-1
abundance: -
v_gene: TRBV2
CDR3aa: CASSGGLTEAFF
CDR3nt: TGTGCCAGCAGTGGCGGCTTGACTGAAGCTTTCTTT

d_gene: -
j_gene: TRBJ1-6
abundance: few
v_gene: TRBV2
CDR3aa: CASSDRDYSPLHF
CDR3nt: TGTGCCAGCAGTGACAGGGACTATTCACCCCTCCACTTT

d_gene: -
j_gene: TRBJ1-6
abundance: -
v_gene: TRBV10-3
CDR3aa: CAISEGGSYNSPPHF
CDR3nt: TGTGCCATCAGTGAGGGTGGCTCCTATAATTCACCCCCCCACTTT

d_gene: -
j_gene: TRBJ1-1
abundance: many
v_gene: TRBV13
CDR3aa: CASSPYARTEAFF
CDR3nt: TGTGCCAGCAGCCCTTACGCAAGGACTGAAGCTTTCTTT

d_gene: -
j_gene: TRBJ1-5
abundance: few
v_gene: TRBV14
CDR3aa: CASSQEAGADNQPQHF
CDR3nt: TGTGCCAGCAGCCAAGAGGCAGGGGCGGACAATCAGCCCCAGCATTTT

d_gene: -
j_gene: TRBJ1-1
abundance: -
v_gene: TRBV7-3
CDR3aa: CASSLRGRASEAFF
CDR3nt: TGTGCCAGCAGCTTAAGGGGCCGGGCGAGTGAAGCTTTCTTT

d_gene: -
j_gene: TRBJ2-5
abundance: -
v_gene: TRBV25-1
CDR3aa: CASTKTAGGGETQYF
CDR3nt: TGTGCCAGCACTAAAACCGCCGGGGGCGGGGAGACCCAGTACTTC

d_gene: -
j_gene: TRBJ1-2
abundance: -
v_gene: TRBV5-1
CDR3aa: CASGDQPHYGYTF
CDR3nt: TGCGCCAGCGGAGATCAACCTCACTATGGCTACACCTTC

d_gene: -
j_gene: TRBJ2-5
abundance: few
v_gene: TRBV20-1
CDR3aa: CSARDVRGETQYF
CDR3nt: TGCAGTGCTAGAGATGTCAGGGGAGAGACCCAGTACTTC

d_gene: -
j_gene: TRBJ2-5
abundance: -
v_gene: TRBV5-4
CDR3aa: CASSLGKLGGRQETQYF
CDR3nt: TGTGCCAGCAGCTTGGGTAAACTGGGTGGACGCCAAGAGACCCAGTACTTC

d_gene: -
j_gene: TRBJ2-7
abundance: -
v_gene: TRBV12-3/TRBV12-4
CDR3aa: CASSPYESSYEQYF
CDR3nt: TGTGCCAGCAGTCCATATGAGAGCTCCTACGAGCAGTACTTC

d_gene: -
j_gene: TRBJ2-7
abundance: -
v_gene: TRBV6-5
CDR3aa: CAISYSNPSYEQYF
CDR3nt: TGTGCCATCAGTTACTCGAACCCCTCCTACGAGCAGTACTTC

d_gene: -
j_gene: TRBJ1-1
abundance: -
v_gene: TRBV6-5
CDR3aa: CASGRGVSEAFF
CDR3nt: TGTGCCAGCGGGCGAGGGGTCTCTGAAGCTTTCTTT

d_gene: -
j_gene: TRBJ1-1
abundance: many
v_gene: TRBV20-1
CDR3aa: CSPDQGNTEAFF
CDR3nt: TGCAGCCCCGACCAGGGGAACACTGAAGCTTTCTTT

d_gene: -
j_gene: TRBJ2-7
abundance: -
v_gene: TRBV4-1
CDR3aa: CASSQELGSDEQYF
CDR3nt: TGCGCCAGCAGCCAAGAGCTGGGATCAGACGAGCAGTACTTC

d_gene: -
j_gene: TRBJ1-1
abundance: -
v_gene: TRBV4-1
CDR3aa: CASSPMLGTEAFF
CDR3nt: TGCGCCAGCAGCCCCATGTTAGGAACTGAAGCTTTCTTT

d_gene: TRBD1
j_gene: TRBJ1-3
abundance: -
v_gene: TRBV2
CDR3aa: CASSEGQGRSGNTIYF
CDR3nt: TGTGCCAGCAGTGAAGGACAGGGGAGATCTGGAAACACCATATATTTT

d_gene: -
j_gene: TRBJ1-1
abundance: -
v_gene: TRBV12-3/TRBV12-4
CDR3aa: CASILGGHEAFF
CDR3nt: TGTGCCAGCATTTTAGGTGGTCATGAAGCTTTCTTT

d_gene: -
j_gene: TRBJ2-7
abundance: many
v_gene: TRBV2
CDR3aa: CASSEGPYSYEQYF
CDR3nt: TGTGCCAGCAGTGAAGGCCCCTACTCCTACGAGCAGTACTTC

d_gene: -
j_gene: TRBJ2-1
abundance: -
v_gene: TRBV7-2
CDR3aa: CASSLGTYNEQFF
CDR3nt: TGTGCCAGCAGCTTAGGGACTTACAATGAGCAGTTCTTC

d_gene: TRBD2
j_gene: TRBJ2-5
abundance: few
v_gene: TRBV7-3
CDR3aa: CASSKGGGGAEETQYF
CDR3nt: TGTGCCAGCAGCAAGGGGGGCGGGGGGGCCGAAGAGACCCAGTACTTC

d_gene: -
j_gene: TRBJ2-7
abundance: -
v_gene: TRBV7-2
CDR3aa: CASSLRLTSYEQYF
CDR3nt: TGTGCCAGCAGTTTAAGGCTAACCTCCTACGAGCAGTACTTC

d_gene: -
j_gene: TRBJ2-7
abundance: many
v_gene: TRBV2
CDR3aa: CASSPAGEQYF
CDR3nt: TGTGCCAGCAGTCCCGCTGGGGAGCAGTACTTC

d_gene: TRBD2
j_gene: TRBJ2-5
abundance: many
v_gene: TRBV2
CDR3aa: CASSSQLAGEETQYF
CDR3nt: TGTGCCAGCAGTTCCCAACTAGCGGGGGAGGAGACCCAGTACTTC